Sequencing of this TCR beta chain was carried out in a study of post-analysis software for immune sequencing data. TCR beta libraries were prepared from cDNA with unique molecular identifiers. Using its own MiXCR run on the PCR reads, TCRdb lists one record per CDR3 protein. This table holds 800,000 to 950,000 distinct CDR3 sequences, about 53% found once. This clonotype has more than one count but fewer than ten. Its specificity is unknown. The CDR3 extends over 14 amino acids. V lost 1 base and J 1 base, leaving 7 bases between the germline ends. Germline V gives CDR1 SGHAT, CDR2 FQNNGV. Study-level results: Five or six TRBV segments were significantly more frequent in patients than in controls. TRBV5-6, TRBV5-1 and TRBV20-1 were among these segments. Samples made in the same batch grouped tightly together by F measure. Significantly lower normalized Chao1 diversity was found in patients with multiple sclerosis relative to controls.

Sequencing was done on a sample of blood. This sequence originates from a girl between 5 and 17 years old with multiple sclerosis. The chain uses TRBV11-2 and TRBJ2-5; the D is unclear. In DNA, the CDR3 is TGTGCCAGCAGCTTAGGTCGAGTCCAAGAGACCCAGTACTTC. Its protein product is CASSLGRVQETQYF.